Listed below are T cell receptor beta chains from one sample, sequenced in a study of CD8+ T cells in alopecia areata. Method: immunoSEQ multiplex PCR; TCRdb's copy keeps in-frame clones and lacks some. The sample consists of around 8,000 clones, 70% to 85% of them appearing once. Sample: CD4+ Tregs sorted from blood. Receptors were obtained from a human donor with alopecia areata. Both conserved end residues are part of each CDR3. A D gene is named only where the DNA matches it firmly. Only some rows state a clone size, as once, few, many or a class for expanded clones.

clone_size	v_call	j_call	d_call	cdr3_nt	cdr3_aa
.	TRBV2	TRBJ2-7	.	TGTGCCAGCATAAGGGAGTCTATCTCCTACGAGCAGTACTTC	CASIRESISYEQYF
.	TRBV20-1	TRBJ2-3	.	TGCAGTGCCGAAAGCACAGATACGCAGTATTTT	CSAESTDTQYF
.	TRBV6-6	TRBJ1-5	.	TGTGCCAGCAGTTACGGATTCGATAGCAATCAGCCCCAGCATTTT	CASSYGFDSNQPQHF
.	TRBV6-5	TRBJ2-7	.	TGTGCCAGCAGTTACAACAAGGGGACCTACGAGCAGTACTTC	CASSYNKGTYEQYF
once	TRBV10-1	TRBJ2-1	TRBD1	TGCGCCAGCAGTGATCGACAGGGGGACTACAATGAGCAGTTCTTC	CASSDRQGDYNEQFF
.	TRBV5-4	TRBJ2-1	.	TGTGCCAGCAGCATCATGGGGGTCAATGAGCAGTTCTTC	CASSIMGVNEQFF
.	TRBV28	TRBJ2-4	TRBD2	TGTGCCAGCAGTTTCCTAGCGGGGGGACTAGCCAAAAACATTCAGTACTTC	CASSFLAGGLAKNIQYF
.	TRBV6-1	TRBJ1-2	.	TGTGCCAGCAGTGAAGATTCTTGGCGGCACCTTGTCCCACTCTATGGCTACACCTTC	CASSEDSWRHLVPLYGYTF
few	TRBV6-1	TRBJ1-2	TRBD1	TGTGCCAGCAAGGGACAGATCTATGGCTACACCTTC	CASKGQIYGYTF
.	TRBV18	TRBJ1-2	.	TGTGCCAGCTCACCACCGTGGGGTCACCGTAACTATGGCTACACCTTC	CASSPPWGHRNYGYTF
.	TRBV6-1	TRBJ2-1	TRBD2	TGTGCCAGCAGTAGGGGACTAGCGTTAAGGGCTGAGCAGTTCTTC	CASSRGLALRAEQFF
once	TRBV18	TRBJ1-2	.	TGTGCCAGCTCACCAAATGGGGATGGCTACACCTTC	CASSPNGDGYTF
.	TRBV5-1	TRBJ1-2	TRBD1	TGCGCCAGCAGCCCGCCGCGACAGGGCGGCTATGGCTACACCTTC	CASSPPRQGGYGYTF
.	TRBV29-1	TRBJ2-2	TRBD1	TGCAGCGTTGCCGGACAGGGAGACACCGGGGAGCTGTTTTTT	CSVAGQGDTGELFF
few	TRBV6-6	TRBJ2-4	.	TGTGCCAGCAGTTCATCTCCTTCCGGGGGCCAGAACATTCAGTACTTC	CASSSSPSGGQNIQYF
.	TRBV11-2	TRBJ2-3	TRBD2	TGTGCCAGCAGCTTAGTTGGGTCTAGCGGGAGCCCAGATACGCAGTATTTT	CASSLVGSSGSPDTQYF
.	TRBV10-3	TRBJ2-4	.	TGTGCCATCAGCGGAGGCAAGGACAACAAAAACATTCAGTACTTC	CAISGGKDNKNIQYF
.	TRBV11-2	TRBJ1-2	TRBD1	TGTGCCAGCAGCTTAGTACGCAGGGGGAACTATGGCTACACCTTC	CASSLVRRGNYGYTF
.	TRBV29-1	TRBJ2-7	TRBD1	TGCAGCGTTGAGGGGACAGGGGGACGGCACGAGCAGTACTTC	CSVEGTGGRHEQYF
.	TRBV19	TRBJ1-1	TRBD1	TGTGCCAGTATCCCACAGGGGGTCGGTATGAACACTGAAGCTTTCTTT	CASIPQGVGMNTEAFF
.	TRBV30	TRBJ1-4	.	TGTGCCTGGAGTGTCGGGGTTGAAAAACTGTTTTTT	CAWSVGVEKLFF
.	TRBV7-6	TRBJ2-7	TRBD2	TGTGCCAGCAGCACGGGACTAGCGGGCGGGTTGGGTCTCGACGAGCAGTACTTC	CASSTGLAGGLGLDEQYF
.	TRBV6-6	TRBJ2-7	TRBD2	TGTGCCAGCCAACCACTAGCGGGAGTGTACGAGCAGTACTTC	CASQPLAGVYEQYF
few	TRBV7-2	TRBJ2-5	.	TGTGCCAGCAGCTTATACCGTCAAGAGACCCAGTACTTC	CASSLYRQETQYF
once	TRBV5-5	TRBJ2-5	.	TGTGCCAGCAGTAGGAATCCCGGAGCGTACCAAGAGACCCAGTACTTC	CASSRNPGAYQETQYF
.	TRBV19	TRBJ2-7	.	TGTGCCAGTAGACGAACGGGCTCCTACGAGCAGTACTTC	CASRRTGSYEQYF
.	TRBV5-4	TRBJ2-1	TRBD2	TGTGCCAGCAGCTTGTCTAGCGGGGGCTACAATGAGCAGTTCTTC	CASSLSSGGYNEQFF
.	TRBV19	TRBJ2-7	.	TGTGCCAGTAGTGTTACAGGTCCGCTATACTACGAGCAGTACTTC	CASSVTGPLYYEQYF
.	TRBV27	TRBJ2-6	.	TGTGCCAGCAGTGGTAGAACACAGGGATCCCCTGGGGCCAACGTCCTGACTTTC	CASSGRTQGSPGANVLTF
.	TRBV29-1	TRBJ1-1	TRBD1	TGCAGCGGCGACAGGGGGAACACTGAAGCTTTCTTT	CSGDRGNTEAFF
.	TRBV11-3	TRBJ2-1	.	TGTGCCAGCAGCACCCTTAACAATGAGCAGTTCTTC	CASSTLNNEQFF
.	TRBV6-5	TRBJ2-1	.	TGTGCCAGCAGTTACGCGGGACGGTCCTACAATGAGCAGTTCTTC	CASSYAGRSYNEQFF
.	TRBV7-2	TRBJ2-3	.	TGTGCCAGCAGCTCCCCCCTGTTGACAGATACGCAGTATTTT	CASSSPLLTDTQYF
.	TRBV28	TRBJ2-3	TRBD2	TGTGCCAGCAGTTTCGTAGCGGGAATCACAGATACGCAGTATTTT	CASSFVAGITDTQYF
.	TRBV11-2	TRBJ2-7	TRBD2	TGTGCCAGCAGCCTCTGGACTAGCGGGCAAGAGCAGTACTTC	CASSLWTSGQEQYF
few	TRBV28	TRBJ2-1	.	TGTGCCAGCAGTATCTTAAACGCCCCCAACAATGAGCAGTTCTTC	CASSILNAPNNEQFF
.	TRBV28	TRBJ1-5	.	TGTGCCAGCAGTTCGTGGACAGTGGGAGGCAATCAGCCCCAGCATTTT	CASSSWTVGGNQPQHF
.	TRBV10-2	TRBJ2-3	.	TGCGCCACCAAAACAGTGGGGGGATCAGATACGCAGTATTTT	CATKTVGGSDTQYF
.	TRBV18	TRBJ2-1	.	TGTGCCAGCTCAAAGGACTGGTACAATGAGCAGTTCTTC	CASSKDWYNEQFF
.	TRBV29-1	TRBJ1-1	.	TGCAGCGTTGGGGTTGGAGGGAACACTGAAGCTTTCTTT	CSVGVGGNTEAFF
.	TRBV5-1	TRBJ1-2	.	TGCGCCAGCAGCTCGGGCAGGGGTTGGAACTATGGCTACACCTTC	CASSSGRGWNYGYTF
few	TRBV5-4	TRBJ1-1	.	TGTGCCAGCAGCTTAAGAAGGAACACTGAAGCTTTCTTT	CASSLRRNTEAFF
.	TRBV27	TRBJ2-1	TRBD1	TGTGCCAGCGCCCTGGGACAGGGGGCTTCCTACAATGAGCAGTTCTTC	CASALGQGASYNEQFF
.	TRBV28	TRBJ2-7	.	TGTGCCAGCAGACCTTCAGGGTACCACGAGCAGTACTTC	CASRPSGYHEQYF
.	TRBV5-1	TRBJ2-1	TRBD2	TGCGCCAGCAGCTCACTGACTAGCGGGAGGAATGAGCAGTTCTTC	CASSSLTSGRNEQFF
.	TRBV4-2	TRBJ2-3	.	TGTGCCAGCAGCCAAGTAATTGCGGGAGATACGCAGTATTTT	CASSQVIAGDTQYF
.	TRBV9	TRBJ1-6	.	TGTGCCAGCAGCGTACGGCAGGGTGGCAATTCACCCCTCCACTTT	CASSVRQGGNSPLHF
.	TRBV6-5	TRBJ1-2	.	TGTGCCAGCAGGTCACAGGGCGACTATGGCTACACCTTC	CASRSQGDYGYTF